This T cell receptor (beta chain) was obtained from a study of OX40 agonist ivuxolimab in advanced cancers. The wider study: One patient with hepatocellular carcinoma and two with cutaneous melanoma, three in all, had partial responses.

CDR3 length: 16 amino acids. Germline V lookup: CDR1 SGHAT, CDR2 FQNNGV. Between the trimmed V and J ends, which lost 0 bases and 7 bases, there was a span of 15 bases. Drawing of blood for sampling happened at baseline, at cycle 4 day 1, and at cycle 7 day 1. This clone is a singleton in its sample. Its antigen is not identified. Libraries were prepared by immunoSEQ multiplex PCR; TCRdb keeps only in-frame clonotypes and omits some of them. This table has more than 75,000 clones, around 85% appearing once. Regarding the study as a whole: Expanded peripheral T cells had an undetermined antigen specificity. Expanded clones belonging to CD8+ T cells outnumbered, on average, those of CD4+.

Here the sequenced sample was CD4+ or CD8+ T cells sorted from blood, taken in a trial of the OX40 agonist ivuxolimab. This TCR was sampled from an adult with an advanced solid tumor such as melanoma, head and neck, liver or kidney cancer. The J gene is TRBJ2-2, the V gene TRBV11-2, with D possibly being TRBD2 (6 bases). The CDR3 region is CASSLDGGARGGELFF. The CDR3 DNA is TGTGCCAGCAGCTTAGACGGCGGGGCGAGAGGCGGGGAGCTGTTTTTT.